The entry below gives a single TCR beta chain sequence along with its context. The data are from a study of blood T cell repertoires in COVID-19. Assay: immunoSEQ multiplex PCR; the TCRdb copy retains only in-frame clones and omits some. Of 150,000 or so clones detected, 88% appear once; the ten largest clones hold 6.6%. This CDR3 contains 17 residues. The trim removed 5 bases at V and 3 bases at J, leaving 12 bases unmatched. Germline V lookup: CDR1 SEHNR, CDR2 FQNEAQ (reference sequence). This chain links TRBV7-9 with TRBJ2-3; 9 bases agree with TRBD2. The specimen was PBMCs or T cells enriched from blood (not recorded which). The clonotype originates from a woman between 50 and 59 years old who had recovered from COVID-19. For the CDR3, the DNA is TGTGCCAGCAGCCCACGGGCTAGCGGGGAAGAGACAGATACGCAGTATTTT. Amino acids: CASSPRASGEETDTQYF.